This TCR beta chain appears in the sequencing data of a study of early T cells in non-severe SARS-CoV-2 infection. Germline V gives CDR1 LNHDA, CDR2 SQIVND (reference sequence). There are 15 residues in the CDR3. V shed 1 base, J shed 1 base, and the junction held 2 bases outside the gene matches. Using its own MiXCR run on the 5' RACE reads, TCRdb lists one record per CDR3 protein. Of about 84,000 distinct CDR3 sequences in the sample, 12% are singletons; the top ten hold about 2.7%. The chain carries TRBV19 and TRBJ1-1, with 8 bases aligning to TRBD1. This clonotype was sampled from an adult who was a healthcare worker with PCR-confirmed SARS-CoV-2 infection or an uninfected control (not recorded which). The specimen sequenced was whole blood. As DNA, the CDR3 is TGTGCCAGTAGTATAGTAACAGGGGGGAACACTGAAGCTTTCTTT. Residues: CASSIVTGGNTEAFF.